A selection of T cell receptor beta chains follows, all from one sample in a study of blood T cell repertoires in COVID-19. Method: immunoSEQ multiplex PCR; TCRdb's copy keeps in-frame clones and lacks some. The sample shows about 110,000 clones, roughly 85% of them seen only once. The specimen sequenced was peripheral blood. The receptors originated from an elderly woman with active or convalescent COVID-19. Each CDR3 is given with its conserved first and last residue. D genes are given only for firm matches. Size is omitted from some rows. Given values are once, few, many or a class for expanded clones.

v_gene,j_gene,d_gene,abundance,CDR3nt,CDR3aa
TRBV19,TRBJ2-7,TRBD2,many,TGTGCCAGTAGTATCCGGATAGCGGGAGGTATGTCCTACGAGCAGTACTTC,CASSIRIAGGMSYEQYF
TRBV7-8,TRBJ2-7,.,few,TGTGCCAGCAGCTTTGACTTGTACGAGCAGTACTTC,CASSFDLYEQYF
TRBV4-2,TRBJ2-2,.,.,TGTGCCAGCAGCCAAGATCTAAGTGGTTTGACCGGGGAGCTGTTTTTT,CASSQDLSGLTGELFF
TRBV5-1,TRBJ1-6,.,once,TGCGCCAGCAGCTCGGGACAACTGAATTCACCCCTCCACTTT,CASSSGQLNSPLHF
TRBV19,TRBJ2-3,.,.,TGTGCCAGTAGTCCCGGGCCCTGGAGGAGAGATACGCAGTATTTT,CASSPGPWRRDTQYF
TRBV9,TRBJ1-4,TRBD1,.,TGTGCCAGCAGCGGGTCCCGGGACAGACCAGGATTTTTT,CASSGSRDRPGFF
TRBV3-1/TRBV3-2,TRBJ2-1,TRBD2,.,TGTGCCAGCAGCCCGCACTTACTAGCGGGAGGGCCAGGTGAGCAGTTCTTC,CASSPHLLAGGPGEQFF
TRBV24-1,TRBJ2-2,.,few,TGTGCCACCAGTGAGGCCGGGACAAGGACGGTCGGGGAGCTGTTTTTT,CATSEAGTRTVGELFF
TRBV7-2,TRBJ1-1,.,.,TGTGCCAGCAGCCCACAGCGGCGGAACACTGAAGCTTTCTTT,CASSPQRRNTEAFF
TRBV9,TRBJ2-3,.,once,TGTGCCAGAGACTCCCACACAGATACGCAGTATTTT,CARDSHTDTQYF
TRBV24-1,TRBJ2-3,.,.,TGTGCCACCAGTGACGCAGGCAGGGCTGCTAGCACAGATACGCAGTATTTT,CATSDAGRAASTDTQYF
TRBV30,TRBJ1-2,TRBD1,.,TGTGCCTGGAGAACACAGGGGGCGGCTGGCTACACCTTC,CAWRTQGAAGYTF
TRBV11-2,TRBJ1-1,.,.,TGTGCCAGCAGCTCCTCAGGGGTCTCTGAAGCTTTCTTT,CASSSSGVSEAFF
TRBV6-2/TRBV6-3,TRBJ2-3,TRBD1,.,TGTGCCAGCAGTAACCTGGGACAGGGGAGGAGAACAGATACGCAGTATTTT,CASSNLGQGRRTDTQYF
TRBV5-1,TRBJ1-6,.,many,TGCGCCAGCAGCTTGGGTCCTTTCCGGGGGACTCGGTTGGCGGCCCTCCACTTT,CASSLGPFRGTRLAALHF
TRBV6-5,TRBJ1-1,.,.,TGTGCCAGCAACCGGTGGGGAGGGGACACTGAAGCTTTCTTT,CASNRWGGDTEAFF
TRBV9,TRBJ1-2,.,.,TGTGCCAGCAGCGTCGCGGATGGTCTAGGCTATGGCTACACCTTC,CASSVADGLGYGYTF
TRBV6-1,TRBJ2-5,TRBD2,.,TGTGCCAGCAGTGAAAACGCGGGGACTAAAGAGACCCAGTACTTC,CASSENAGTKETQYF
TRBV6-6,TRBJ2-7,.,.,TGTGCCAGCAGTTACGGCCCTAGGAACGAGCAGTACTTC,CASSYGPRNEQYF
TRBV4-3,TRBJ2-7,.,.,TGCGCCAGCAGCCAAAGTTTTGCTAGCGTTTACGAGCAGTACTTC,CASSQSFASVYEQYF
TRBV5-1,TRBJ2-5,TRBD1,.,TGCGCCAGCAGCAAGACAGGGAAAGAGACCCAGTACTTC,CASSKTGKETQYF
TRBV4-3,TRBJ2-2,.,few,TGCGCCAGCAGCCAAGCTGTTACAGCGGTGAACACCGGGGAGCTGTTTTTT,CASSQAVTAVNTGELFF
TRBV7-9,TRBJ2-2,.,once,TGTGCCAGCAGCTCCACAGGGTTTACCGGGGAGCTGTTTTTT,CASSSTGFTGELFF
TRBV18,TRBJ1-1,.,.,TGTGCCAGCTCACCACCGTGGGCCCTGGTCGACACTGAAGCTTTCTTT,CASSPPWALVDTEAFF